Listed below are T cell receptor beta chains from one sample, sequenced in a study of cytomegalovirus exposure and HLA in healthy donors. The method was immunoSEQ multiplex PCR; TCRdb's version includes in-frame clones alone and lacks a portion of them. The sample records hundreds of thousands of clones, approximately 90% being singletons. The sample taken for sequencing was PBMCs. These receptors all stem from a woman between 18 and 30 years old in good health and CMV-seronegative. Both conserved end residues are trimmed from each CDR3.

j_gene,v_gene,CDR3aa
TRBJ2-7,TRBV25-1,ASSEGGRARRSEQY
TRBJ1-4,TRBV30,AWRRQATNEKLF
TRBJ2-3,TRBV5-1,ASSANTDTQY
TRBJ2-7,TRBV11-2,ASTTGLAAYEQY
TRBJ2-3,TRBV6-5,ASIGLAGTTDTQY
TRBJ2-1,TRBV19,ASSIELASYNEQF
TRBJ1-1,TRBV27,ASSLVFRGHEAF
TRBJ2-7,TRBV21-1,ASSNRDRGGEQY
TRBJ1-2,TRBV5-1,ASSSGLQGAGNYGYT
TRBJ2-1,TRBV6-5,ASRGGTSGYNEQF
TRBJ2-1,TRBV7-6,ASSSPGSGYNEQF
TRBJ2-7,TRBV18,ASSPRQSTSYEQY
TRBJ2-7,TRBV14,ASNLAGGYEQY
TRBJ1-3,TRBV2,ASRSTVSGNTIY
TRBJ1-2,TRBV28,ASSFSSARNYGYT
TRBJ2-1,TRBV9,ASTPTGASGNNEQF
TRBJ1-4,TRBV28,ASSIQQGPNEKLF
TRBJ2-3,TRBV5-1,ASSLTGGRQDTQY
TRBJ2-1,TRBV28,ASSLAYEQF
TRBJ2-1,TRBV6-4,ASSDYPTSLYNEQF
TRBJ2-2,TRBV5-4,ASSLPLSDRENTGELF
TRBJ2-7,TRBV4-1,ASGNRDSYEQY
TRBJ1-2,TRBV5-8,ASSLGRGSWGYT
TRBJ2-1,TRBV30,AWRRRTSGYNEQF
TRBJ2-3,TRBV7-2,ASAGVASTDTQY
TRBJ1-1,TRBV5-4,ASSTGQGWTEAF
TRBJ2-2,TRBV6-6,ASSPPGQGNSGELF
TRBJ1-5,TRBV9,ASSVEGQGNQPQH
TRBJ1-2,TRBV6-6,ATLPIPVTIYGYT
TRBJ2-1,TRBV29-1,SVHPDSYNEQF
TRBJ2-2,TRBV7-3,ASSLGAGPNTGELF
TRBJ2-2,TRBV27,ATGTGGTGELF
TRBJ2-1,TRBV11-2,ASSAGGPYNEQF
TRBJ1-6,TRBV6-5,ASTPGQLNNSPLH
TRBJ1-2,TRBV30,AWRDRGQVYGYT
TRBJ1-2,TRBV28,ASSFPRTVNYGYT
TRBJ1-6,TRBV11-2,ASSRPTENSPLH
TRBJ1-2,TRBV20-1,SARTGYGYT
TRBJ1-1,TRBV4-1,ASSQHWTGGTEAF
TRBJ2-7,TRBV4-1,ASSPRLVEVEQY
TRBJ2-1,TRBV13,ASSLGGSARF
TRBJ1-2,TRBV28,ASSPINPAEVSKDYGYT
TRBJ1-1,TRBV9,ASSVAPGINTEAF
TRBJ2-7,TRBV28,ASSLYPTSGLGDYEQY
TRBJ2-2,TRBV2,ASSAWGGRVGELF
TRBJ2-1,TRBV7-9,ASSPPLGANEQF
TRBJ1-2,TRBV6-5,ASSKTGDGYT
TRBJ2-7,TRBV27,ASSPSDRPLYEQY
TRBJ1-2,TRBV5-5,ASSLFYPAGGIEAKDGYT
TRBJ2-1,TRBV15,ATGLGRGVGEQF
TRBJ1-1,TRBV2,ASSPSRGYTEAF
TRBJ1-1,TRBV5-4,ASSVGVTEAF
TRBJ2-7,TRBV18,ASSPFSGSAYEQY